This T cell receptor beta chain stems from a study of tumor-infiltrating lymphocytes in oesophageal squamous cell carcinoma. TCRdb reanalysed the PCR reads using MiXCR and keeps one entry per CDR3 protein. The sample contains tens of thousands of distinct CDR3 sequences, 35% to 45% of which appear only once. This CDR3 has 13 amino acids. The germline gives CDR1 MNHNY, CDR2 SVGAGI (reference sequence). V shed 2 bases and J shed 4 bases, with 6 bases lying between them. Sequencing was done on a sample of esophageal tumor tissue. V usage is TRBV6-6 and J usage is TRBJ1-5; a possible D gene is TRBD1 (6 bases). This sequence originates from a male donor with esophageal squamous cell carcinoma. CDR3 region: CASSYQGNQPQHF. The CDR3 DNA follows: TGTGCCAGCAGTTACCAGGGGAATCAGCCCCAGCATTTT.